The source of this T cell receptor (beta chain) is a study of blood T cell repertoires in COVID-19. TCRdb's table, derived via immunoSEQ multiplex PCR, lists solely in-frame clones and lacks some. In the table there are 250,000 to 350,000 clones, approximately 86% of which are singletons. The CDR3 spans 15 residues. With 1 base removed from V and 0 bases from J, the gap between germline ends came to 10 bases. CDR1 LNHDA and CDR2 SQIVND come from the germline V gene (reference sequence). The TCR originated in a woman between 50 and 59 years old who had recovered from COVID-19. The sequenced sample consisted of peripheral blood. The chain combines TRBV19 with TRBJ2-7, with D unclear. CDR3 protein: CASSIADSSSYEQYF. CDR3 DNA sequence: TGTGCCAGTAGTATAGCCGACTCCAGCTCCTACGAGCAGTACTTC.